This entry features one TCR beta chain sequence. Antigen specificity is unknown. The protocol was immunoSEQ multiplex PCR, while the TCRdb copy is restricted to in-frame clones and leaves out a portion. The sample yields some 37,000 clones, about 80% seen once. This sample is part of a study of OX40 agonist ivuxolimab in advanced cancers. Findings of the study overall: Researchers did not determine the expanded peripheral T cells' antigen specificity.

V was cut by 8 bases and J by 0 bases, with 7 bases left in between. Germline V gene lookup returns CDR1 SEHNR and CDR2 FQNEAQ (reference sequence). This CDR3 is 13 amino acids long. This sequence joins TRBV7-9 and TRBJ2-2, with unresolved D. The sequence was collected from an adult with an advanced solid tumor such as melanoma, head and neck, liver or kidney cancer. The sample in question was CD4+ or CD8+ T cells sorted from blood, obtained in a trial of the OX40 agonist ivuxolimab. This CDR3 is CASLMPNTGELFF. CDR3 DNA sequence: TGTGCCAGCCTTATGCCGAACACCGGGGAGCTGTTTTTT. The variable domain in full, with the rest retrieved from reference TRBV7-9 and TRBJ2-2, is DTGVSQNPRHKITKRGQNVTFRCDPISEHNRLYWYRQTLGQGPEFLTYFQNEAQLEKSRLLSDRFSAERPKGSFSTLEIQRTEQGDSAMYLCASLMPNTGELFFGEGSRLTVL.